This paragraph covers one T cell receptor beta chain sequence. What it recognizes is unknown. The entry originates in a study of early T cells in non-severe SARS-CoV-2 infection. Turning to the study itself: Chains were unpaired, as sequencing was done on bulk RNA from unsorted whole blood. Study conclusions and caveats: VDJdb-based annotation leaned toward anti-spike CD8 responses and missed private and CD4 specificities.

Individual cDNA molecules each received unique molecular identifiers attached to them. TCRdb fed the 5' RACE reads into MiXCR, producing one record per CDR3 protein. The sample yields tens of thousands of distinct CDR3 sequences, roughly 10% seen once. This TCR derives from an adult who was a healthcare worker with PCR-confirmed SARS-CoV-2 infection or an uninfected control (not recorded which). The sequenced material came from whole blood.

CDR3: CASSLNEQFF. CDR3 DNA sequence: TGTGCCAGCAGTCTCAATGAGCAGTTCTTC. The rearrangement links TRBV12-3 or TRBV12-4 to TRBJ2-1; D is uncertain. The V end lost 5 bases, the J end lost 6 bases, and 2 bases lay between the germline ends. This CDR3 has 10 residues.